The subject of this entry is one TCR beta chain. A read error may explain this, as a much larger clone is one base away. These data come from a study of read filtering for tumor transcriptome and immune sequencing. Study-level information: Whole-transcriptome libraries were prepared after DNase treatment.

Molecular barcoded adaptors covering alpha/delta and beta/gamma chains were used on approximately 400 ng RNA. TCRdb fed the reads into MiXCR, producing one record per CDR3 protein. The sample includes 30,000 to 45,000 distinct CDR3 sequences, about 13% seen only once; the top ten take around 36%. The CDR3 is 13 amino acids. Germline V CDR1 and CDR2: SNHLY, FYNNEI. The receptor's source is a donor aged 40 or over with multiple myeloma. The sequencing input was a population of CD138-negative cells sorted from bone marrow. The rearrangement uses TRBV2 and TRBJ2-1, with D perhaps matching TRBD1 (6 bases). The CDR3 loop reads CACSEAYRDEQFF. CDR3 nucleotides: TGTGCCTGCAGTGAAGCCTACAGGGATGAGCAGTTCTTC.